One T cell receptor beta chain is described in this entry. Its antigen target is currently unknown. Nothing much larger sits one base from this clone, and base qualities are not available. The collaborating institutions used their own protocols to collect whole blood in K2EDTA tubes. For TCRbeta analysis, collaborator samples were shipped as frozen whole blood, as isolated PBMCs, or as DNA extracted from either sample type. The immunoSEQ Assay, a bias-controlled multiplex PCR, was used to amplify TCRbeta CDR3 regions from genomic DNA. In the source study's methods: The number of nucleated cells in each sample was estimated by amplification of reference gene primers within the assay. To quantify the absolute abundance of each unique TCRbeta CDR3 rearrangement, sequence reads were collapsed and filtered. For each sample, productive Simpson clonality was calculated as the square root of Simpson's diversity index over productive rearrangements. TCRdb holds this immuneACCESS table with in-frame rearrangements only. Some clones are missing; in checked studies, unresolved V genes explain under half, and the rest has no known cause. The V and J calls and clone size are taken from that table; D and trimming were inferred from the DNA. Counted in this sample were tens of thousands of clones; about 90% of them appeared once. The ten largest make up about 4.3% of the sample.

This record comes from a study of blood T cell repertoires in COVID-19 (dated by TCRdb to the early 2020s). Concerning the study at large: Samples from collaborators originated in the United States, Italy and Spain and spanned both the acute and convalescent phases of COVID-19. The material from the prospective study consisted of cDNA or gDNA derived from T cells, B-cell-depleted T cells, or PBMCs. Where available, HLA class I and class II types were taken from metadata supplied by the sample provider and were not determined by assay-based typing. Samples were obtained from the ongoing ImmuneRACE study (first 160 participants) and from 1,254 subjects provided by 6 global collaborators. The repertoires were released in a freely available public database intended as a resource for research on the immune response to SARS-CoV-2. Sample metadata almost always included a de-identified subject ID, COVID-19 status, age in years and sex. The dataset comprised deeply sampled blood TCRbeta repertoires from subjects exposed to, actively infected with, or recovered from COVID-19.

Paper-wide results and their limitations: How much clinical and demographic metadata was included differed by source and by participant, and the metadata was provided uncurated.

CDR1 and CDR2 are drawn from the germline V gene: SGHRS, YFSETQ. The junction shows trimming of 4 bases on V and 0 bases on J, plus 11 bases between the germline ends. Taken from cysteine to phenylalanine, the CDR3 has 16 residues. Only the CDR3 region is kept as DNA, spanning 48 bases read in frame from base 1. The origin of this receptor is a woman over 75 with active or convalescent COVID-19. The chain joins TRBV5-1 to TRBJ2-6, and possibly TRBD1, on 6 matching bases. Sequenced input: peripheral blood. The nucleotides are TGCGCCAGCAGCCCAAGGGGGTCCTCTGGGGCCAACGTCCTGACTTTC. Its protein reads: CASSPRGSSGANVLTF.